This T cell receptor (beta chain) derives from a study of cytomegalovirus exposure and HLA in healthy donors. Nominal health characterized the donors when sampled, though unrecorded immune exposures were likely. Germline V gene sequence: CDR1 MDHEN, CDR2 SYDVKM. V lost 2 bases, J lost 9 bases, and 12 bases stayed unmatched. The CDR3 has 16 residues. General study findings and limits: In presence/absence analyses, roughly uniform sequencing depth across donors was assumed.

It was with 60 Vbeta and 13 Jbeta primers that the PCR ran. Measured with immunoSEQ multiplex PCR; TCRdb has only the in-frame clones, and not every one. The sample has around 150,000 clones; roughly 75% are singletons. For this clone: Its matching antigen is unknown.

The material sequenced was PBMCs. The genes are TRBV28 and TRBJ2-1; the match to TRBD2 covers 8 bases. The clonotype was recovered from a male donor in good health and CMV-seronegative. CDR3 nucleotide sequence: TGTGCCAGCAGTTTAGTACGTCGGGGGGGGCTCGGTGAGCAGTTCTTC. Protein: CASSLVRRGGLGEQFF.